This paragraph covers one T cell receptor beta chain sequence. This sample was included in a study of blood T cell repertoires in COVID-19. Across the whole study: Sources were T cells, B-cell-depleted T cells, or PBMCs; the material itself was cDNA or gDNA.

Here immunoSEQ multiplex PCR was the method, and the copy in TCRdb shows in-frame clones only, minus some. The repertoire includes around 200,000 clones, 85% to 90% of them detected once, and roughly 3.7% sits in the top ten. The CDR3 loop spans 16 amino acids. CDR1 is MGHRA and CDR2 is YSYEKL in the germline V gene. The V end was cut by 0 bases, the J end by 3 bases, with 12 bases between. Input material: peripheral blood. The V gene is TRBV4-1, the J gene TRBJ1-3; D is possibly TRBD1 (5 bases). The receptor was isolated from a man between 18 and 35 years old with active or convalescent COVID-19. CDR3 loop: CASSQDRAGYGNTIYF. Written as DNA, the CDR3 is TGCGCCAGCAGCCAAGATAGGGCAGGGTATGGAAACACCATATATTTT.